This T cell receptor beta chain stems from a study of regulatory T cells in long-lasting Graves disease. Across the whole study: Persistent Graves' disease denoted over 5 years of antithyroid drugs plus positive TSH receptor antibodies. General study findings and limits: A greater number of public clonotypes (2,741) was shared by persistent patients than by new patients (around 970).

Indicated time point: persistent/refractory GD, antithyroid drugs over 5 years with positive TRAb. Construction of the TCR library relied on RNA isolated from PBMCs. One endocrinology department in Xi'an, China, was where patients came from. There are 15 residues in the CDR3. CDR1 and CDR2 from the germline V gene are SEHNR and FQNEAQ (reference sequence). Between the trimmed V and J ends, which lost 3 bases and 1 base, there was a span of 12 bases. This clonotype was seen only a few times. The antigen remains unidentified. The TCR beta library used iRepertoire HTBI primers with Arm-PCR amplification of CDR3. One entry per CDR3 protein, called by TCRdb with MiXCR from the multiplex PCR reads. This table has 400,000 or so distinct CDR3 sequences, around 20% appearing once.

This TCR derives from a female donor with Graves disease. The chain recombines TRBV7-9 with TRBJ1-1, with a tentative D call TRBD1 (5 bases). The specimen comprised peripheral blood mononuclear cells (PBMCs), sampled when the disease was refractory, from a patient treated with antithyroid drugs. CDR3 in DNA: TGTGCCAGCAGCTTTGGCAGGGTCCCGAACACTGAAGCTTTCTTT. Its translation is CASSFGRVPNTEAFF. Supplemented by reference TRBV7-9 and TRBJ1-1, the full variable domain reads DTGVSQNPRHKITKRGQNVTFRCDPISEHNRLYWYRQTLGQGPEFLTYFQNEAQLEKSRLLSDRFSAERPKGSFSTLEIQRTEQGDSAMYLCASSFGRVPNTEAFFGQGTRLTVV.